The T cell receptor beta chain under discussion was sequenced for a study of read filtering for tumor transcriptome and immune sequencing. Trimming cost V 5 bases and J 5 bases; bases outside gene matches: 3. This CDR3 spans 12 amino acids. In germline, CDR1 is MDHEN, CDR2 SYDVKM. This clonotype was recorded many times. Its antigen is unidentified. Overall study results and limits: Dropping single-read clonotypes raised IR-seq and RNA-seq shared-clonotype correlation. RNA-seq captured clonotypes less deeply and reliably than IR-seq.

Molecular barcoded adaptors covering alpha/delta and beta/gamma chains were used on 400 ng RNA. In TCRdb, the reads were re-called with MiXCR into one record per CDR3 protein. The table lists roughly 18,000 distinct CDR3 sequences, approximately 20% of them singletons. The chain uses TRBV28 and TRBJ2-7, with 7 bases lining up with TRBD1. The sequenced sample consisted of a population of CD138-negative cells sorted from bone marrow. The clonotype comes from a donor aged 40 or over with multiple myeloma. The DNA of the CDR3 is TGTGCCAGCAGTGGACAGGTCGACGAGCAGTACTTC. It codes for CASSGQVDEQYF. Drawing the rest from reference TRBV28 and TRBJ2-7, the complete variable domain is DVKVTQSSRYLVKRTGEKVFLECVQDMDHENMFWYRQDPGLGLRLIYFSYDVKMKEKGDIPEGYSVSREKKERFSLILESASTNQTSMYLCASSGQVDEQYFGPGTRLTVT.